The source of this T cell receptor (beta chain) is a study of Graves' ophthalmopathy and Graves' hyperthyroidism. This clonotype was picked up many times. Its antigen is not known. The CDR3 loop spans 11 amino acids. Germline CDR1 and CDR2: DFQATT and SNEGSKA (reference sequence). Researchers took RNA transcripts and amplified TCR beta CDR3 regions from them. First-round RT-PCR with HTBI primers preceded a second-round multiplex PCR. TCRdb recomputed calls from the multiplex PCR reads with MiXCR, one row per CDR3 protein. The table shows about 740,000 distinct CDR3 sequences, with roughly 40% occurring only once. Study-wide points: The model's prediction of ophthalmopathy progression had about 70% sensitivity and approximately 77% specificity. The 13-signature model separated ophthalmopathy from stable hyperthyroidism at around 86% sensitivity and about 81% specificity.

The authors diagnosed from clinical symptoms, serum thyroxine, TRAb, thyroid ultrasound and orbital computed tomography. This clonotype was sampled from an adult man with Graves' ophthalmopathy. Sequencing was performed on peripheral blood. The chain couples TRBV20-1 to TRBJ2-7; TRBD2 might be the D (6 bases). This CDR3 reads CGGRGTYEQYF. CDR3 in DNA: TGCGGCGGGCGGGGAACCTACGAGCAGTACTTC.